This TCR beta chain was recorded in a study of blood T cell repertoires in COVID-19. Across the whole study: The study drew acute and convalescent COVID-19 samples from the United States, Italy and Spain.

Participant age was roughly 18 to 90 years, and participants resided in fewer than 30 US areas. Original methodology: Estimation of nucleated cell counts relied on the amplification of reference gene primers. Sequencing used immunoSEQ multiplex PCR; TCRdb keeps in-frame clones, though not all of them. V and J calls and clone size come straight from that table; D and trimming were deduced from the DNA. The sample includes about 220,000 clones, about four fifths of them seen just once. Germline CDR1 is SGHVS and CDR2 is FNYEAQ. The CDR3 sequence is 18 residues long. Losses at the gene ends were 5 bases for V and 10 bases for J; bases not matched to a gene: 20.

This clonotype originated in a woman in her forties with acute COVID-19. V gene TRBV7-6 combines with J gene TRBJ1-6; 7 bases are a match to TRBD1. Sequenced input: PBMCs or T cells enriched from blood (not recorded which). The CDR3 loop reads CASSPGGVDRAVRSPLHF. CDR3 sequence (DNA): TGTGCCAGCAGCCCCGGGGGGGTTGACAGGGCCGTTCGATCACCCCTCCACTTT.